This TCR beta chain was sequenced in a study of naive and memory T cell subsets. Notes on the study in general: This RNA-based method may be sensitive to activation-related transcript changes.

This clonotype was observed at least ten times. Its target is unknown. The CDR3 covers 17 residues. Trimming removed 2 bases at V and 0 bases at J, with 16 bases between. The germline V gene encodes CDR1 SGHTA and CDR2 FQGNSA. The library had UMIs added by 3' ligation of an oligonucleotide to TCR cDNA. Adult healthy volunteers gave 2.5 ml peripheral blood for whole-blood RNA. Cells were not sorted; total RNA input targeted about 1 to 1000 ng. Amplification of ligated cDNA took four PCR rounds with SP2 and nested alpha and beta constant primers. Blood and skin TCR RNA was reverse transcribed with alpha and beta constant primers. TCRdb fed the 5' RACE reads into MiXCR, producing one record per CDR3 protein. The sample holds about 57,000 distinct CDR3 sequences, about 8.3% seen once.

The chain combines TRBV7-2 with TRBJ1-1; D is unresolved. The sequence was collected from a female donor in good health. The CDR3 DNA is TGTGCCAGCAGCTTATCAACATTCTCTTATTTGAACACTGAAGCTTTCTTT. Translating gives CASSLSTFSYLNTEAFF.